Listed here are 17 T cell receptor beta chains from one sample, sequenced in a study of blood T cell repertoires in COVID-19 (dated by TCRdb to the early 2020s). Preparation of the library involved the immunoSEQ multiplex PCR assay. The immuneACCESS repertoire file appears here via TCRdb, limited to in-frame rearrangements. These files lack a portion of the clones; in checked studies, under half of the deficit traces to unresolved V genes, and the cause of the others is not known. The sample table holds about 130,000 clones, of which about 80% were seen once. Of the sample, around 15% is held by the ten largest clones. The sequenced sample consisted of peripheral blood. Receptors were obtained from a woman between 45 and 60 years old with acute or convalescent COVID-19.

This clone is a singleton in its sample. The chain employs TRBV4-1 and TRBJ2-3; 16 bases match TRBD2. The V segment lost 5 bases and the J segment 2 bases; nucleotides outside the gene matches: 10. The CDR3 extends over 19 amino acids. Germline V gives CDR1 MGHRA, CDR2 YSYEKL. The CDR3 protein is CASSRSGTSGGGFTDTQYF. The CDR3, as DNA: TGCGCCAGCAGCAGATCCGGGACTAGCGGGGGGGGATTCACAGATACGCAGTATTTT.

The V and J genes are TRBV9 and TRBJ2-7; TRBD2 matches 11 bases. V lost 4 bases to trimming and J lost 3 bases; unmatched junction nucleotides: 3. The CDR3 runs 14 residues. Looked up from germline, CDR1 is SGDLS and CDR2 is YYNGEE. This chain's CDR3 is CASSQTSGSYEQYF. The CDR3 region has the DNA TGTGCCAGCAGCCAAACTAGCGGGAGCTACGAGCAGTACTTC.

This clone was recorded many times. The J gene is TRBJ2-7, the V gene TRBV3-1 (or the pseudogene TRBV3-2), with D unclear. V lost 2 bases to trimming and J lost 6 bases, with 8 bases between them. This CDR3 has 12 residues. Per germline, CDR1 LGHDT and CDR2 YNNKEL (reference sequence). CDR3 nucleotides: TGTGCCAGCAGCCAAAACATAATCGAGCAGTACTTC. Translated: CASSQNIIEQYF.

The V and J genes are TRBV13 and TRBJ1-2; 7 bases fit TRBD1. The V gene's germline CDR1 is PRHDT and CDR2 FYEKMQ (reference sequence). The CDR3 spans 15 residues. V gave up 5 bases and J gave up 2 bases; unmatched junction bases: 8. In DNA form, the CDR3 reads TGTGCCAGCAGCCTTAGCAGGGGACAGAACTATGGCTACACCTTC. Its protein is CASSLSRGQNYGYTF. Using reference TRBV13 and TRBJ1-2 for the parts outside the CDR3, the full variable domain is AAGVIQSPRHLIKEKRETATLKCYPIPRHDTVYWYQQGPGQDPQFLISFYEKMQSDKGSIPDRFSAQQFSDYHSELNMSSLELGDSALYFCASSLSRGQNYGYTFGSGTRLTVV.

The rearrangement uses TRBV18 and TRBJ1-2, with D hard to call. The germline CDR1 and CDR2 sequences are KGHSH and LQKENI. CDR3 length: 14 residues. Between the trimmed V and J ends, which lost 3 bases and 8 bases, there was a span of 16 bases. DNA of the CDR3: TGTGCCAGCTCACCCCGAGGAGGCCTCGACGGCTACACCTTC. Protein product: CASSPRGGLDGYTF.

This sequence joins TRBV30 and TRBJ1-1, with TRBD1 matching 9 bases. The CDR3 contains 16 residues. Germline trimming cut 2 bases from V and 1 base from J; bases unmatched to any gene: 8. Germline lookup yields CDR1 GTSNPN and CDR2 SVGIG (reference sequence). CDR3 residues: CAWSSKGQGTNTEAFF. In DNA form, the CDR3 reads TGTGCCTGGAGTTCCAAAGGACAGGGGACGAACACTGAAGCTTTCTTT.

This clone has only one observation. The V gene is TRBV11-2, the J gene TRBJ2-2, with D perhaps TRBD2 (6 bases). V shed 5 bases and J shed 4 bases, with 11 bases lying between them. The CDR3 sequence is 14 residues long. Germline-derived CDR1 and CDR2 are SGHAT and FQNNGV. CDR3 sequence reads: CASSPGTSTGELFF. The CDR3 nucleotides are TGTGCCAGCAGCCCCGGGACTTCCACCGGGGAGCTGTTTTTT.

This chain uses TRBV6-5 with TRBJ2-1; D not certain. Trimming shortened V by 8 bases and J by 0 bases, and 14 bases separated the two germline ends. The length of the CDR3 is 15 residues. Per the germline V gene, CDR1 is MNHEY and CDR2 is SVGAGI. For the CDR3, the DNA is TGTGCCAGCTCGCGCTCTCCTAACTCCTACAATGAGCAGTTCTTC. This translates into CASSRSPNSYNEQFF.

This chain uses TRBV30 with TRBJ2-7; 10 nucleotides line up with TRBD1. V was clipped by 2 bases and J by 3 bases; unmatched bases: 10. This CDR3 has 16 residues. The germline gives CDR1 GTSNPN, CDR2 SVGIG (reference sequence). CDR3 in amino acids: CAWSLSGTGVFYEQYF. CDR3 in DNA: TGTGCCTGGAGTCTAAGCGGGACAGGGGTTTTCTACGAGCAGTACTTC. The whole variable domain, filled in from reference TRBV30 and TRBJ2-7, reads SQTIHQWPATLVQPVGSPLSLECTVEGTSNPNLYWYRQAAGRGLQLLFYSVGIGQISSEVPQNLSASRPQDRQFILSSKKLLLSDSGFYLCAWSLSGTGVFYEQYFGPGTRLTVT.

This clone was seen a single time. The chain employs TRBV28 and TRBJ1-6, with 7 bases lining up with TRBD1. Per germline, CDR1 MDHEN and CDR2 SYDVKM. V was pared by 4 bases and J by 6 bases, with 6 bases of the junction left unmatched. This CDR3 has 15 residues. CDR3 bases: TGTGCCAGCAGTTCATACAGGGGAGGTAATTCACCCCTCCACTTT. This sequence encodes CASSSYRGGNSPLHF.

This chain connects TRBV29-1 to TRBJ1-5; 7 bases align to TRBD1. J was trimmed by 7 bases and V by 7 bases; bases with no gene match: 13. The length of the CDR3 is 14 residues. The germline gives CDR1 SQVTM, CDR2 ANQGSEA. The DNA of the CDR3 is TGCAGCGCCACCCTACAGGGGCTGGGGCAGCCCCAGCATTTT. Its protein is CSATLQGLGQPQHF.

The chain employs TRBV16 and TRBJ1-2; D ambiguous. The CDR3 extends over 13 amino acids. The germline V gene has CDR1 KGHSY and CDR2 FQNENV. Trimming removed 0 bases at V and 3 bases at J, with 5 bases between. CDR3 DNA: TGTGCCAGCAGCCAATCCCGGGACTATGGCTACACCTTC. It yields the protein CASSQSRDYGYTF. Together with reference TRBV16 and TRBJ1-2, the CDR3 gives the full variable domain: GEEVAQTPKHLVRGEGQKAKLYCAPIKGHSYVFWYQQVLKNEFKFLISFQNENVFDETGMPKERFSAKCLPNSPCSLEIQATKLEDSAVYFCASSQSRDYGYTFGSGTRLTVV.

This clone was seen only a few times. V and J are TRBV6-6 and TRBJ1-2; D not resolved. Germline-derived CDR1 and CDR2 are MNHNY and SVGAGI (reference sequence). The germline V and J ends were trimmed by 2 bases and 2 bases, with 6 bases remaining between them. The CDR3 has 13 amino acids. This CDR3 is CASSYERNYGYTF. The CDR3, as DNA: TGTGCCAGCAGTTACGAACGGAACTATGGCTACACCTTC.

In the case of this clone: With a much larger clone just one base away, this may be a read error. This sequence joins TRBV2 and TRBJ2-6, with D hard to call. The CDR3 contains 14 residues. Germline V CDR1 and CDR2: SNHLY, FYNNEI. V was clipped by 4 bases and J by 0 bases, with 4 bases between them. The CDR3 DNA reads TGTGCCAGCAGTGTATACTCTGGGGCCAACGTCCTGACTTTC. Translating it yields CASSVYSGANVLTF.

The J gene is TRBJ2-2, the V gene TRBV7-6, with a possible D match to TRBD2 (5 bases). The germline V gene encodes CDR1 SGHVS and CDR2 FNYEAQ. The CDR3 covers 13 residues. V gave up 5 bases and J gave up 6 bases, with 10 bases separating them. The CDR3 loop is CASSTHGAGELFF. In DNA, the CDR3 is TGTGCCAGCAGCACCCACGGGGCCGGGGAGCTGTTTTTT.

This chain uses TRBV4-2 with TRBJ2-2; 8 bases are a match to TRBD2. The ends lost 4 bases at V and 5 bases at J; junction bases unmatched: 9. Germline-derived CDR1 and CDR2 are LGHNA and YNFKEQ. The CDR3 is 16 residues long. CDR3 sequence reads: CASSRFSGGQTGELFF. DNA of the CDR3: TGTGCCAGCAGCCGCTTCTCGGGGGGGCAGACCGGGGAGCTGTTTTTT.

This clone has a handful of counts. The chain recombines TRBV6-1 with TRBJ2-7; 8 bases align to TRBD1. The CDR3 consists of 13 residues. Losses at the gene ends were 3 bases for V and 6 bases for J; bases not matched to a gene: 4. Germline CDR1 is MNHNS and CDR2 is SASEGT. In nucleotides, the CDR3 is TGTGCCAGCAGTGAGGACAGGGTACGCGAGCAGTACTTC. Translation gives CASSEDRVREQYF.